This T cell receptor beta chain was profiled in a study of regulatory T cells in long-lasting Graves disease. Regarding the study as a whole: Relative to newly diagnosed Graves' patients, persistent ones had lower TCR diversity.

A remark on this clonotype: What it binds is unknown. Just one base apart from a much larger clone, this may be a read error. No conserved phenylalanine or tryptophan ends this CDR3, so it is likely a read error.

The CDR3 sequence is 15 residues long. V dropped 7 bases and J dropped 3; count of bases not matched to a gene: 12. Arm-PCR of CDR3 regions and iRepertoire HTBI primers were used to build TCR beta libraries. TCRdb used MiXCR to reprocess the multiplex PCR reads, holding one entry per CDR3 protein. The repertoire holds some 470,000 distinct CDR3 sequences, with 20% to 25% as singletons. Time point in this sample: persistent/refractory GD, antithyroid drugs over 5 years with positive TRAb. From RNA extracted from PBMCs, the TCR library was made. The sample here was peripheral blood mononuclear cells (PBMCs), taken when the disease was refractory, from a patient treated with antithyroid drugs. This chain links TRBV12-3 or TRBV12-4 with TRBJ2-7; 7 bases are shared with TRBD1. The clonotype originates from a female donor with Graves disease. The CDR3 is CASTPPGTAYYEQYL. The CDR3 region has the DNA TGTGCCAGCACCCCCCCCGGGACAGCCTACTACGAGCAGTACCTC.